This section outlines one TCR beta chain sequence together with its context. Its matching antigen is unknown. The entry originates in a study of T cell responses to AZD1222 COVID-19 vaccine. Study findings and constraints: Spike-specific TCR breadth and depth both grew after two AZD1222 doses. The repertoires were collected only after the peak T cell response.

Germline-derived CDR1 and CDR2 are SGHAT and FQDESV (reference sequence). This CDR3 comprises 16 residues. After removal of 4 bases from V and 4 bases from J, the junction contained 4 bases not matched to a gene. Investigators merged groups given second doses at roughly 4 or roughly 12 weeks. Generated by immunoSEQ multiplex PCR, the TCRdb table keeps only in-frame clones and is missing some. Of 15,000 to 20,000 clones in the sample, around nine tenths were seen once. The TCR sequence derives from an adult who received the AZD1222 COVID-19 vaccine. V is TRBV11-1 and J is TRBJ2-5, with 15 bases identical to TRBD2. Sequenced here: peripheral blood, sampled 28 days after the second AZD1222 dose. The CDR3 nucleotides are TGTGCCAGCAGCTGGACTAGCGGGGGGGCCCGAGAGACCCAGTACTTC. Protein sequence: CASSWTSGGARETQYF.